Sequencing of this TCR beta chain was carried out in a study of blood T cell repertoires in COVID-19. This clone appeared a single time. Trimming took 6 bases from V and 7 from J; bases not matched to a gene: 9. Germline values: CDR1 SGHRS, CDR2 YFSETQ. The CDR3 runs 14 residues. Per the study methods: Reference gene primer amplification in the assay estimated nucleated cell counts. The table came from immunoSEQ multiplex PCR; TCRdb's copy has only in-frame clones and leaves some out. Clone size and V and J calls were adopted from that table, with D and trimming inferred from the DNA. Of under 70,000 clones in the sample, approximately 90% were seen once. Participants were aged about 18 to 100 years, lived in around 22 US areas, and enrolled virtually.

The rearrangement joins TRBV5-1 to TRBJ1-2; TRBD1 agrees at 10 bases. Sequences were obtained from PBMCs or T cells enriched from blood (not recorded which). The source is a woman in her thirties or forties who had recovered from COVID-19. The CDR3 nucleotides read TGCGCCAGCAACTCCGGGACAGGGGATGGTGGCTACACCTTC. Amino acids: CASNSGTGDGGYTF.